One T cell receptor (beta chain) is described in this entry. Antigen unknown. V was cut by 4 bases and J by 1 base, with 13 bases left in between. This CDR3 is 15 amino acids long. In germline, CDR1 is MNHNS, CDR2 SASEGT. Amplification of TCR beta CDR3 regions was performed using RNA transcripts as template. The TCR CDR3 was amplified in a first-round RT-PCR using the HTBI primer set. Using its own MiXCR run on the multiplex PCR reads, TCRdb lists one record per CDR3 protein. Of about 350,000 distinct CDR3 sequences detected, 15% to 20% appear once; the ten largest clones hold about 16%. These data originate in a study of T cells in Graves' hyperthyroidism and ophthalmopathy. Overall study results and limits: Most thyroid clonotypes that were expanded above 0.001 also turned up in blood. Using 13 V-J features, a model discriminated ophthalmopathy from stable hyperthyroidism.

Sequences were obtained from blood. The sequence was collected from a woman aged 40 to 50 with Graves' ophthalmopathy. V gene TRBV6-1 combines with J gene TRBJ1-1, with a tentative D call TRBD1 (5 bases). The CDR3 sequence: CASSASYRKNTEAFF. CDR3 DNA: TGTGCCAGCAGTGCAAGCTACAGGAAGAACACTGAAGCTTTCTTT.